Listed below are T cell receptor beta chains from one sample, sequenced in a study of beta chain features in type 1 diabetes. This table comes from immunoSEQ multiplex PCR, and its TCRdb copy is limited to in-frame clones, with some not included. The sample has over 650,000 clones; more than 12% are singletons. The source material was naive CD4+ T cells from blood. The receptors derive from a man aged 18 to 30 with type 1 diabetes. The CDR3 runs from the conserved cysteine through the conserved F or W. D genes are given only for firm matches. Clone size, where shown, is once, few, many, or a class for clones that have expanded.

TRBV7-9	TRBJ2-1	TRBD2	few	CASSSPPTSGSSDEQFF	TGTGCCAGCAGCTCCCCTCCTACTAGCGGGAGTTCCGATGAGCAGTTCTTC
TRBV9	TRBJ1-5	-	few	CASSVATDSNQPQHF	TGTGCCAGCAGCGTAGCTACGGACAGCAATCAGCCCCAGCATTTT
TRBV25-1	TRBJ2-2	-	-	CASTLGGARTGELFF	TGTGCCAGCACCCTAGGGGGGGCACGGACCGGGGAGCTGTTTTTT
TRBV4-1	TRBJ2-7	TRBD2	-	CASSVPGLAGGSSSYEQYF	TGCGCCAGCAGCGTGCCGGGACTAGCGGGAGGTTCCAGCTCCTACGAGCAGTACTTC
TRBV30	TRBJ2-7	-	few	CAWSRYRAGEQYF	TGTGCCTGGAGTCGGTACAGGGCCGGCGAGCAGTACTTC
TRBV4-3	TRBJ1-1	-	few	CASSQVASEAFF	TGCGCCAGCAGCCAAGTTGCGAGTGAAGCTTTCTTT
TRBV7-9	TRBJ2-6	-	-	CASSSRRVLGANVLTF	TGTGCCAGCAGCTCCCGCAGGGTGCTGGGGGCCAACGTCCTGACTTTC
TRBV2	TRBJ2-5	-	few	CASRPDSQETQYF	TGTGCCAGCAGGCCGGACAGTCAAGAGACCCAGTACTTC
TRBV15	TRBJ1-5	-	-	CATGQGIQPQHF	TGTGCCACCGGCCAGGGAATCCAGCCCCAGCATTTT
TRBV2	TRBJ2-7	TRBD1	few	CASSVGGPPYEQYF	TGTGCCAGCAGTGTAGGGGGCCCCCCCTACGAGCAGTACTTC
TRBV30	TRBJ1-2	-	-	CAWSVAPYGYTF	TGTGCCTGGAGTGTGGCCCCCTATGGCTACACCTTC
TRBV29-1	TRBJ2-3	TRBD2	-	CSVGVAGGTTDTQYF	TGCAGCGTTGGGGTAGCGGGGGGAACCACAGATACGCAGTATTTT
TRBV14	TRBJ2-2	-	-	CASSQEIRSLGTGELFF	TGTGCCAGCAGCCAAGAAATTAGGTCCCTAGGCACCGGGGAGCTGTTTTTT
TRBV18	TRBJ1-5	-	few	CASSPPYSNQPQHF	TGTGCCAGCTCACCCCCCTATAGCAATCAGCCCCAGCATTTT
TRBV25-1	TRBJ2-7	-	few	CASSEGTWSKQYF	TGTGCCAGCAGTGAAGGAACTTGGTCGAAGCAGTACTTC
TRBV7-2	TRBJ2-1	TRBD1	few	CASSGRQGARSYNEQFF	TGTGCCAGCAGCGGTCGGCAGGGGGCAAGGTCCTACAATGAGCAGTTCTTC
TRBV11-2	TRBJ2-2	-	-	CASSLDLTGELFF	TGTGCCAGCAGCTTAGATCTCACCGGGGAGCTGTTTTTT
TRBV7-6	TRBJ2-6	-	few	CASSKSGANVLTF	TGTGCCAGCAGTAAATCTGGGGCCAACGTCCTGACTTTC
TRBV7-9	TRBJ2-1	TRBD2	-	CASSLGGLAGVDEQFF	TGTGCCAGCAGCTTAGGCGGACTAGCGGGAGTCGATGAGCAGTTCTTC
TRBV2	TRBJ2-3	-	-	CASRPSPSPGTDTQYF	TGTGCCAGCAGGCCCTCACCCAGCCCCGGCACAGATACGCAGTATTTT
TRBV7-2	TRBJ1-2	-	-	CASSALPSQNYTF	TGTGCCAGCAGCGCCTTGCCCAGCCAGAACTACACCTTC
TRBV29-1	TRBJ1-1	-	-	CSVEYGEWYLTEAFF	TGCAGCGTTGAGTATGGTGAGTGGTACCTCACTGAAGCTTTCTTT
TRBV30	TRBJ2-3	TRBD1	-	CALGAGGSVTDTQYF	TGTGCCTTAGGGGCAGGGGGCTCTGTCACAGATACGCAGTATTTT
TRBV4-2	TRBJ2-5	-	-	CASSSMGRETQYF	TGTGCCAGCAGCAGCATGGGCCGAGAGACCCAGTACTTC
TRBV9	TRBJ2-7	-	-	CASSAGDSLSYEQYF	TGTGCCAGCAGCGCAGGGGACTCGCTGTCCTACGAGCAGTACTTC
TRBV9	TRBJ2-1	-	-	CASSPWGADWDEQFF	TGTGCCAGCAGCCCTTGGGGGGCAGACTGGGATGAGCAGTTCTTC
TRBV18	TRBJ2-1	TRBD1	-	CASSPRTGGLNEQFF	TGTGCCAGCTCACCTCGGACAGGGGGGCTCAATGAGCAGTTCTTC